The rows below give T cell receptor beta chains drawn from one sample of a study of T-cell reconstitution after alpha-beta-depleted transplantation in children. Via MiXCR, TCRdb re-called the PCR reads, giving one row per CDR3 protein. The sample lists hundreds of thousands of distinct CDR3 sequences, 30% to 35% occurring once. The sample consisted of PBMCs from the stem cell graft donor, taken from the stem cell graft. The receptors here all came from a human donor who donated a stem cell graft to a child with aplastic anemia. CDR3s include the opening cysteine and the closing phenylalanine or tryptophan. Each record gives: clone size, D gene, V gene, J gene, CDR3 DNA, CDR3 protein. The D gene is left open where the match is weak. The size field is filled for only some rows; it gives once, few, many or a size class.

clone_size: .; d_call: .; v_call: TRBV19; j_call: TRBJ1-5; cdr3_nt: TGTGCCAGTACTTTAAGTGACCGAGTTTTTTATTTT; cdr3_aa: CASTLSDRVFYF
clone_size: few; d_call: .; v_call: TRBV7-2; j_call: TRBJ1-2; cdr3_nt: TGTGCCAGCAGCTCGGGACTGAGCTATGGCTACACCTTC; cdr3_aa: CASSSGLSYGYTF
clone_size: .; d_call: .; v_call: TRBV6-5; j_call: TRBJ1-1; cdr3_nt: TGTGCCAGCAGTTACTCGGGTGGGGGTATCGCTGAAGCTTTCTTT; cdr3_aa: CASSYSGGGIAEAFF
clone_size: .; d_call: TRBD1; v_call: TRBV7-8; j_call: TRBJ1-5; cdr3_nt: TGTGCCTCTTCTTCAAACCGGGACAGGGGAAATCAGCCCCAGCATTTT; cdr3_aa: CASSSNRDRGNQPQHF
clone_size: .; d_call: .; v_call: TRBV23-1; j_call: TRBJ1-1; cdr3_nt: TGCGCCAGCAGTCAATCGAACATGAACACTGAAGCTTTCTTT; cdr3_aa: CASSQSNMNTEAFF
clone_size: few; d_call: TRBD1; v_call: TRBV29-1; j_call: TRBJ1-2; cdr3_nt: TGCAGCGTTGAAACCGGGACAGGGGGCGCCGGCTATGGCTACACCTTC; cdr3_aa: CSVETGTGGAGYGYTF
clone_size: few; d_call: TRBD1; v_call: TRBV20-1; j_call: TRBJ2-1; cdr3_nt: TGCAGTGCTAGGAGAGGGCAAGGGGGCAGTAGGGATGAGCAGTTCTTC; cdr3_aa: CSARRGQGGSRDEQFF
clone_size: .; d_call: .; v_call: TRBV7-2; j_call: TRBJ1-5; cdr3_nt: TGTGCCAGCAGCTTAGCTAGAGTCGGGCCCCAGCATTTT; cdr3_aa: CASSLARVGPQHF
clone_size: .; d_call: .; v_call: TRBV18; j_call: TRBJ2-7; cdr3_nt: TGTGCCAGCTCAGCGGGACAGACGACCCGGGAGCAGTACTTC; cdr3_aa: CASSAGQTTREQYF
clone_size: .; d_call: .; v_call: TRBV12-3/TRBV12-4; j_call: TRBJ1-2; cdr3_nt: TGTGCCAGCAGTCACAAACAGGGTGGCTATGGCTACACCTTC; cdr3_aa: CASSHKQGGYGYTF
clone_size: .; d_call: .; v_call: TRBV5-6; j_call: TRBJ2-1; cdr3_nt: TGTGCCAGCAGCTGGGCCGGGGGCAATGAGCAGTTCTTC; cdr3_aa: CASSWAGGNEQFF
clone_size: .; d_call: .; v_call: TRBV5-6; j_call: TRBJ1-2; cdr3_nt: TGTGCCAGCAGCTTGGGGTCTACAGTCTATGGCTACACCTTC; cdr3_aa: CASSLGSTVYGYTF
clone_size: .; d_call: .; v_call: TRBV7-9; j_call: TRBJ2-7; cdr3_nt: TGTGCCAGCAGCCAGGACTACCATTACGAGCAGTACTTC; cdr3_aa: CASSQDYHYEQYF
clone_size: few; d_call: .; v_call: TRBV12-3/TRBV12-4; j_call: TRBJ2-6; cdr3_nt: TGTGCCAGCAGTTTAGGGGGGACACTTGCTTCTGGGGCCAACGTCCTGACTTTC; cdr3_aa: CASSLGGTLASGANVLTF
clone_size: few; d_call: TRBD1; v_call: TRBV6-5; j_call: TRBJ2-7; cdr3_nt: TGTGCCAGCAGTTTTACGGGACAGGCCTACGAGCAGTACTTC; cdr3_aa: CASSFTGQAYEQYF
clone_size: .; d_call: TRBD1; v_call: TRBV7-9; j_call: TRBJ1-4; cdr3_nt: TGTGCCAGCAGCTCTAACCGGGACAGGGTTGAAAAACTGTTTTTT; cdr3_aa: CASSSNRDRVEKLFF
clone_size: few; d_call: .; v_call: TRBV20-1; j_call: TRBJ2-7; cdr3_nt: TGCAGTGTCGGTAGCGGATACGAGCAGTACTTC; cdr3_aa: CSVGSGYEQYF
clone_size: .; d_call: .; v_call: TRBV12-5; j_call: TRBJ1-5; cdr3_nt: TGTGCTAGTGCCTTCAATGGGCCTAGTAGCAATCAGCCCCAGCATTTT; cdr3_aa: CASAFNGPSSNQPQHF
clone_size: few; d_call: TRBD1; v_call: TRBV20-1; j_call: TRBJ1-1; cdr3_nt: TGCAGTGCAGGGACAGGGCGAGACACTGAAGCTTTCTTT; cdr3_aa: CSAGTGRDTEAFF
clone_size: few; d_call: TRBD2; v_call: TRBV19; j_call: TRBJ2-3; cdr3_nt: TGTGCCAGTAGCCTCTGGGGAGAGGGACTAGCGGGAGCCACAGATACGCAGTATTTT; cdr3_aa: CASSLWGEGLAGATDTQYF
clone_size: few; d_call: TRBD2; v_call: TRBV20-1; j_call: TRBJ2-5; cdr3_nt: TGCAGTGCTAGAAAAACCGGGACTAGCTTAGCGACCCAGTACTTC; cdr3_aa: CSARKTGTSLATQYF